The rows below give T cell receptor beta chains drawn from one sample of a study of glioma-infiltrating T cells after dendritic cell vaccination. The table came from immunoSEQ multiplex PCR; TCRdb's copy has only in-frame clones and leaves some out. The sample consists of roughly 100,000 clones, 90% of them appearing once. The specimen comprised blood, sampled after dendritic cell vaccination. The receptor source for this set is a human donor with glioblastoma. Each CDR3 is given with its conserved first and last residue. Each record gives: J gene, clone size, D gene, V gene, CDR3 DNA, CDR3 protein. The D gene is left open where the match is weak. Size is stated for part of the rows, as once, few or many counts, or as a class when the clone is expanded.

J: TRBJ1-6
size: .
D: .
V: TRBV6-1
DNA: TGTGCCAGCAGTGAATCTCCTATCGTTTCACCCCTCCACTTT
CDR3: CASSESPIVSPLHF

J: TRBJ2-7
size: .
D: TRBD1
V: TRBV6-6
DNA: TGTGCCAGCAGTACTTTAGGGACAGGGGACCACGAGCAGTACTTC
CDR3: CASSTLGTGDHEQYF

J: TRBJ1-5
size: few
D: TRBD1
V: TRBV6-6
DNA: TGTGCCAGCACGGACAGGGAGGGGGATCAGCCCCAGCATTTT
CDR3: CASTDREGDQPQHF

J: TRBJ2-1
size: .
D: TRBD2
V: TRBV5-4
DNA: TGTGCCAGCAGCTTGGGCGGGGGGGCCTTGACCTACAATGAGCAGTTCTTC
CDR3: CASSLGGGALTYNEQFF

J: TRBJ1-5
size: once
D: .
V: TRBV21-1
DNA: TGTGCCAGCAGCGCCCTAAACCGGGACAGGGGCAATCAGCCCCAGCATTTT
CDR3: CASSALNRDRGNQPQHF

J: TRBJ2-7
size: .
D: .
V: TRBV11-1
DNA: TGTGCCAGCAGCCCCCCCGCCGGTTACGAGCAGTACTTC
CDR3: CASSPPAGYEQYF

J: TRBJ2-4
size: .
D: TRBD1
V: TRBV29-1
DNA: TGCAGCGTCCTACAGGGGGCCAAAAACATTCAGTACTTC
CDR3: CSVLQGAKNIQYF

J: TRBJ2-2
size: .
D: TRBD2
V: TRBV10-2
DNA: TGCGCCAGCAGTGAGACGGGGGGGAGGGCCGGGGAGCTGTTTTTT
CDR3: CASSETGGRAGELFF

J: TRBJ1-1
size: .
D: .
V: TRBV11-1
DNA: TGTGCCAGCAGCTCCACAGGCGGCTTGAACACTGAAGCTTTCTTT
CDR3: CASSSTGGLNTEAFF

J: TRBJ2-3
size: .
D: TRBD2
V: TRBV5-1
DNA: TGCGCCAGCAGCGCGGGACTAGCGGGGGTCACAGATACGCAGTATTTT
CDR3: CASSAGLAGVTDTQYF

J: TRBJ2-7
size: once
D: .
V: TRBV18
DNA: TGTGCCAGCTCACCACCGGCAGGGGTCGTGTCCTACGAGCAGTACTTC
CDR3: CASSPPAGVVSYEQYF

J: TRBJ1-5
size: .
D: .
V: TRBV4-1
DNA: TGCGCCAGCAGCCAAGTCGCAGACAATCAGCCCCAGCATTTT
CDR3: CASSQVADNQPQHF

J: TRBJ2-1
size: .
D: .
V: TRBV6-4
DNA: TGTGCCAGCAGTCCGACAGGCGACTCCTACAATGAGCAGTTCTTC
CDR3: CASSPTGDSYNEQFF

J: TRBJ2-6
size: .
D: .
V: TRBV2
DNA: TGTGCCAGCAGTACAGGGAAGGGCACTGGGGCCAACGTCCTGACTTTC
CDR3: CASSTGKGTGANVLTF

J: TRBJ2-6
size: once
D: .
V: TRBV11-3
DNA: TGTGCCAGCAGCCTTTGGACAGCTACTGGGGCCAACGTCCTGACTTTC
CDR3: CASSLWTATGANVLTF

J: TRBJ1-1
size: once
D: .
V: TRBV19
DNA: TGTGCCAGTACCATTCCCCCCGGGAACACTGAAGCTTTCTTT
CDR3: CASTIPPGNTEAFF

J: TRBJ2-7
size: .
D: TRBD1
V: TRBV6-1
DNA: TGTGCCAGCACGAGGGACAGGGCCGGGTACGAGCAGTACTTC
CDR3: CASTRDRAGYEQYF

J: TRBJ1-4
size: .
D: .
V: TRBV29-1
DNA: TGCAGCGTGCAGGCCAGGGCAAATGAAAAACTGTTTTTT
CDR3: CSVQARANEKLFF

J: TRBJ2-5
size: few
D: .
V: TRBV5-6
DNA: TGTGCCAGCAGCTTCGAAGAGACCCAGTACTTC
CDR3: CASSFEETQYF

J: TRBJ1-2
size: .
D: TRBD1
V: TRBV7-8
DNA: TGTGCCAGCAACTACGGCCCAGGGGGAGACTATGGCTACACCTTC
CDR3: CASNYGPGGDYGYTF

J: TRBJ1-6
size: .
D: .
V: TRBV5-1
DNA: TGCGCCAGCAGCTTCGCGGATTATAATTCCCCCCTCCACTTT
CDR3: CASSFADYNSPLHF

J: TRBJ2-7
size: .
D: .
V: TRBV10-1
DNA: TGCGCCACCCCAACAGGGATCTACGAGCAGTACTTC
CDR3: CATPTGIYEQYF

J: TRBJ2-1
size: .
D: TRBD2
V: TRBV4-1
DNA: TGCGCCAGCAGCCAAGGGGGACTAGCGGGGATCTCTGAGCAGTTCTTC
CDR3: CASSQGGLAGISEQFF

J: TRBJ2-5
size: .
D: TRBD1
V: TRBV6-5
DNA: TGTGCCAGCAGTTACCTGGGGACAGGGCCGCCCAGGACCCAGTACTTC
CDR3: CASSYLGTGPPRTQYF

J: TRBJ1-1
size: few
D: .
V: TRBV5-6
DNA: TGTGCCAGCAGCCCAAGAGACGGGACTGAAGCTTTCTTT
CDR3: CASSPRDGTEAFF

J: TRBJ1-4
size: .
D: .
V: TRBV5-4
DNA: TGTGCCAGCAGCCCAGACGGCGGTGAAAAACTGTTTTTT
CDR3: CASSPDGGEKLFF

J: TRBJ2-7
size: .
D: TRBD2
V: TRBV4-2
DNA: TGTGCCAGCAGCCCCCGCCTTACTAGCGGGGGGGCCGCCGAGCAGTACTTC
CDR3: CASSPRLTSGGAAEQYF

J: TRBJ2-7
size: .
D: TRBD1
V: TRBV11-3
DNA: TGTGCCAGCAGCGATCGGGGACAGGGTGGCCACGAGCAGTACTTC
CDR3: CASSDRGQGGHEQYF

J: TRBJ1-2
size: .
D: .
V: TRBV14
DNA: TGTGCCAGCAGCCGAGTCGGGACACAAAGACTTCCGGGCTATGGCTACACCTTC
CDR3: CASSRVGTQRLPGYGYTF

J: TRBJ2-5
size: .
D: .
V: TRBV29-1
DNA: TGCAGCGTTGAACCGTACCAAGAGACCCAGTACTTC
CDR3: CSVEPYQETQYF

J: TRBJ1-4
size: .
D: TRBD1
V: TRBV2
DNA: TGTGCCAGCAGTGAAGGGACAGGGGAGCGTGAAAAACTGTTTTTT
CDR3: CASSEGTGEREKLFF

J: TRBJ2-2
size: .
D: .
V: TRBV27
DNA: TGTGCCAGCAGTCTCGGACAAGCCTACGGGGAGCTGTTTTTT
CDR3: CASSLGQAYGELFF

J: TRBJ2-7
size: few
D: .
V: TRBV9
DNA: TGTGCCAGCAGCGTAGTTTGGGGCCACGTTTCCTACGAGCAGTACTTC
CDR3: CASSVVWGHVSYEQYF